A selection of T cell receptor beta chains follows, all from one sample in a study of T cell repertoires in cytomegalovirus infection. One entry per CDR3 protein results from TCRdb running MiXCR on the reads. This table has roughly 720,000 distinct CDR3 sequences, 35% to 45% appearing once. The sequenced material came from PBMCs. The receptors originated from a human donor in good health (CMV status not recorded). Some clones in this sample may be carry-over from other donors' samples. Each CDR3 is given with its conserved first and last residue. A D gene is named only where the DNA matches it firmly. Not every row has a clone size; where given, it reads once, few, many or a size class.

.,TRBV7-9,TRBJ1-1,.,CASSFLVPNTEAFF,TGTGCCAGCAGCTTCCTCGTCCCGAACACTGAAGCTTTCTTT
.,TRBV7-8,TRBJ1-4,.,CASSPRSRVLNEKLFF,TGTGCCAGCAGCCCTAGAAGTCGGGTACTGAATGAAAAACTGTTTTTT
TRBD2,TRBV5-4,TRBJ2-1,.,CASSFRSAGGDEQFF,TGTGCCAGCAGCTTCAGATCAGCGGGAGGGGATGAGCAGTTCTTC
TRBD1,TRBV10-3,TRBJ2-5,many,CAINGQGEEETQYF,TGTGCCATCAATGGACAGGGGGAAGAAGAGACCCAGTACTTC
.,TRBV10-2,TRBJ2-2,.,CASSIGGVGELFF,TGCGCCAGCAGTATCGGGGGTGTCGGGGAGCTGTTTTTT
TRBD1,TRBV20-1,TRBJ2-6,.,CSARDRVGHSGANVLTF,TGCAGTGCTAGGGACAGGGTGGGGCATTCTGGGGCCAACGTCCTGACTTTC
.,TRBV28,TRBJ1-5,.,CASSLVGWGRPQHF,TGTGCCAGCAGTTTAGTTGGATGGGGTAGGCCCCAGCATTTT
.,TRBV7-2,TRBJ2-7,.,CASSLVPSSPYEQYF,TGTGCCAGCAGCTTAGTCCCTTCCTCCCCCTACGAGCAGTACTTC
.,TRBV11-2,TRBJ2-2,.,CASSFGGLKNGELFF,TGTGCCAGCAGCTTCGGGGGGCTAAAGAACGGGGAGCTGTTTTTT
.,TRBV3-1,TRBJ1-6,few,CASSQEADFGPYNSPLHF,TGTGCCAGCAGCCAAGAGGCCGACTTCGGGCCCTATAATTCACCCCTCCACTTT
.,TRBV10-3,TRBJ2-7,.,CATRGDGQKYYEQYF,TGTGCCACCCGAGGGGACGGTCAAAAATACTACGAGCAGTACTTC
TRBD2,TRBV4-3,TRBJ2-2,few,CASSQSLAGAYTGELFF,TGCGCCAGCAGCCAGTCTCTAGCGGGGGCCTACACCGGGGAGCTGTTTTTT
.,TRBV27,TRBJ1-1,.,CASSPAALTGLEAFF,TGTGCCAGCAGTCCTGCGGCCCTGACGGGGCTTGAAGCTTTCTTT
TRBD1,TRBV12-3/TRBV12-4,TRBJ2-1,.,CASSYTPGQGSHEQFF,TGTGCCAGCAGCTACACACCGGGACAGGGGTCGCATGAGCAGTTCTTC
TRBD2,TRBV11-2,TRBJ2-5,.,CASSLGRGRGAHETQYF,TGTGCCAGCAGCTTAGGACGGGGGCGGGGGGCCCACGAGACCCAGTACTTC
.,TRBV10-3,TRBJ2-7,few,CAISDQSSYEQYF,TGTGCCATCAGTGATCAGAGCTCCTACGAGCAGTACTTC
.,TRBV25-1,TRBJ2-1,few,CASTRPPYNEQFF,TGTGCCAGCACCAGGCCGCCCTACAATGAGCAGTTCTTC
TRBD2,TRBV5-1,TRBJ2-1,few,CASSLKSSGGLNEQFF,TGCGCCAGCAGCTTGAAAAGTAGCGGGGGGCTCAATGAGCAGTTCTTC
.,TRBV5-4,TRBJ2-6,.,CASSWGLSGANVLTF,TGTGCCAGCAGCTGGGGGTTATCTGGGGCCAACGTCCTGACTTTC
TRBD1,TRBV24-1,TRBJ1-1,few,CATSDLQTGGLLNTEAFF,TGTGCCACCAGTGATTTGCAGACAGGGGGCCTACTGAACACTGAAGCTTTCTTT
TRBD1,TRBV7-9,TRBJ2-7,few,CASSRDRRQYF,TGTGCCAGCAGCCGGGACAGGAGGCAGTACTTC
.,TRBV20-1,TRBJ2-1,few,CSGQSPFSYNEQFF,TGCAGTGGCCAATCGCCTTTCTCCTACAATGAGCAGTTCTTC
.,TRBV28,TRBJ1-2,.,CAAKDVLNYGYTF,TGTGCCGCAAAAGATGTCCTTAACTATGGCTACACCTTC
TRBD2,TRBV10-3,TRBJ2-7,.,CAISDPHTSADSYEQYF,TGTGCCATCAGTGACCCACATACTAGCGCCGACTCCTACGAGCAGTACTTC
TRBD1,TRBV11-2,TRBJ1-5,.,CASSLGQGMVPQHF,TGTGCCAGCAGCTTAGGACAGGGTATGGTGCCCCAGCATTTT
.,TRBV2,TRBJ1-6,once,CASSEESPLHF,TGTGCCAGCAGTGAAGAATCACCCCTCCACTTT
.,TRBV30,TRBJ1-1,.,CAWSVGFSTEAFF,TGTGCCTGGAGTGTTGGGTTTTCCACTGAAGCTTTCTTT
TRBD1,TRBV12-3/TRBV12-4,TRBJ1-6,few,CASRETGENSPLHF,TGTGCCAGCAGAGAGACAGGGGAGAATTCACCCCTCCACTTT
TRBD2,TRBV28,TRBJ2-7,few,CASSDSSGKLYEQYF,TGTGCCAGCAGCGATTCCAGCGGGAAACTCTACGAGCAGTACTTC
.,TRBV19,TRBJ2-1,.,CASSIFNEQFF,TGTGCCAGTAGTATCTTCAATGAGCAGTTCTTC
.,TRBV7-6,TRBJ2-7,many,CASGGGSSEQYF,TGTGCCAGCGGAGGAGGGTCTAGCGAGCAGTACTTC
.,TRBV7-2,TRBJ1-2,.,CASSLAGGYYFYTF,TGTGCCAGCAGCTTAGCGGGAGGTTACTATTTCTACACCTTC
.,TRBV6-5,TRBJ2-2,.,CASSYGEAGELFF,TGTGCCAGCAGTTACGGCGAAGCCGGGGAGCTGTTTTTT
TRBD2,TRBV6-6,TRBJ2-1,few,CASSYVGRGLAGGQEQFF,TGTGCCAGCAGTTACGTCGGTCGGGGACTAGCGGGGGGACAGGAGCAGTTCTTC
.,TRBV7-2,TRBJ2-2,many,CASSLRGGANTGELFF,TGTGCCAGCAGTCTTAGAGGTGGGGCGAACACCGGGGAGCTGTTTTTT
.,TRBV24-1,TRBJ2-1,few,CATSVSGVNSEQFF,TGTGCCACCAGTGTTAGCGGAGTGAATAGTGAGCAGTTCTTC
.,TRBV20-1,TRBJ2-2,few,CSASHLEGTGELFF,TGCAGTGCTAGCCACCTAGAAGGAACCGGGGAGCTGTTTTTT
TRBD2,TRBV29-1,TRBJ2-3,.,CSVEGVLAGPDTQYF,TGCAGCGTTGAAGGGGTGCTAGCGGGACCAGATACGCAGTATTTT
.,TRBV5-6,TRBJ1-5,.,CASSLLPQEPQHF,TGTGCCAGCAGCTTGTTGCCCCAGGAGCCCCAGCATTTT
.,TRBV12-3/TRBV12-4,TRBJ1-1,.,CASSLGTSRGMNTEAFF,TGTGCCAGCAGCTTGGGAACCTCGCGGGGCATGAACACTGAAGCTTTCTTT
.,TRBV7-2,TRBJ1-6,many,CASSLDRNNSPLHF,TGTGCCAGCAGCTTAGACAGAAATAATTCACCCCTCCACTTT
.,TRBV28,TRBJ1-5,.,CASSLPGRVQPQHF,TGTGCCAGCAGTTTACCGGGGCGGGTTCAGCCCCAGCATTTT
.,TRBV19,TRBJ1-5,.,CASSMGGLHQPQHF,TGTGCCAGTAGTATGGGGGGGTTACATCAGCCCCAGCATTTT
.,TRBV7-2,TRBJ2-5,few,CASNVVQGLSETQYF,TGTGCCAGCAACGTGGTACAGGGTCTTTCAGAGACCCAGTACTTC
.,TRBV12-3/TRBV12-4,TRBJ2-7,many,CASSLGVGNRNEQYF,TGTGCCAGCAGTTTAGGGGTAGGGAATAGAAACGAGCAGTACTTC
.,TRBV28,TRBJ2-4,.,CATIAQAKNIQYF,TGTGCCACCATCGCCCAAGCCAAAAACATTCAGTACTTC
.,TRBV5-6,TRBJ2-7,.,CARSVGLWDEQYF,TGTGCCAGAAGCGTTGGACTGTGGGACGAGCAGTACTTC
.,TRBV7-2,TRBJ1-1,.,CASSLGRRQGQLRTEAFF,TGTGCCAGCAGCTTAGGGAGGAGGCAGGGCCAATTAAGGACTGAAGCTTTCTTT
.,TRBV2,TRBJ1-1,many,CASSEGDTEAFF,TGTGCCAGCAGTGAAGGGGACACTGAAGCTTTCTTT